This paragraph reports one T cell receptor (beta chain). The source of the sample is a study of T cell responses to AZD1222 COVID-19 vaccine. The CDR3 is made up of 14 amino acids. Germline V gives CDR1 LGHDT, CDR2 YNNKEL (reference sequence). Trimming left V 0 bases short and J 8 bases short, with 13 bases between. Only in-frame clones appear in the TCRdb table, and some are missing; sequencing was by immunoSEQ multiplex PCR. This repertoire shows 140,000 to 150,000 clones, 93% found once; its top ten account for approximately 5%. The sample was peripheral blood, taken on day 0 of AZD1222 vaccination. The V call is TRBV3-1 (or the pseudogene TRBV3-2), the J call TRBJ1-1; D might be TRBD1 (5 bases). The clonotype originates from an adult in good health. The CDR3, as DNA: TGTGCCAGCAGCCAAGATTTGGTGGGGGTCGAAGCTTTCTTT. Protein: CASSQDLVGVEAFF.